This TCR beta chain was captured in a study of T cells in Graves' hyperthyroidism and ophthalmopathy. This clonotype appeared many times. Blood was drawn at first hyperthyroidism diagnosis, before any ophthalmopathy symptoms. CDR1 is SGHRS, CDR2 YFSETQ, per germline. Trimming shortened V by 0 bases and J by 4 bases, and 11 bases separated the two germline ends. The CDR3 totals 15 residues. RNA transcripts gave rise to amplified TCR beta CDR3 regions. The HTBI set primed first-round TCR CDR3 RT-PCR. TCRdb re-derived calls from the multiplex PCR reads in MiXCR, one entry per CDR3 protein. This table has about 360,000 distinct CDR3 sequences, less than 15% appearing once.

The V call is TRBV5-1, the J call TRBJ2-1; D gene uncertain. Sequencing input: blood. The source is a man aged 25-45 years with Graves' hyperthyroidism that later progressed to Graves' ophthalmopathy. The CDR3 coding sequence is TGCGCCAGCAGCTTGGCGAACGGAGAATACAATGAGCAGTTCTTC. Its translation is CASSLANGEYNEQFF.